These 5 T cell receptor beta chains were sequenced from one sample in a study of blood T cell repertoires in COVID-19. Generated by immunoSEQ multiplex PCR, the TCRdb table keeps only in-frame clones and is missing some. The sample comprises about 23,000 clones, roughly 89% of which are singletons, and 9% to 15% rests with the top ten. Sequenced material: peripheral blood. Every receptor here comes from an elderly woman with active or convalescent COVID-19.

V gene TRBV2 combines with J gene TRBJ2-7, with no clear D. CDR3 size: 14 residues. Trimming took 7 bases from V and 8 from J, leaving 21 bases between them. Germline values: CDR1 SNHLY, CDR2 FYNNEI. The CDR3 spells CASKLDTIPPKQYF. The CDR3 DNA is TGTGCCAGCAAATTAGACACCATCCCCCCCAAGCAGTACTTC.

This sequence joins TRBV11-2 and TRBJ2-7; weak D call: TRBD2 (6 bases). From germline, CDR1 is SGHAT and CDR2 FQNNGV. The CDR3 runs to 16 residues. Trimming stripped 6 bases from V and 2 bases from J, with 20 bases between. The CDR3, as DNA: TGTGCCAGCAGTCACCTTCAAGGGCGGGGTACCTACGAGCAGTACTTC. Amino acid sequence: CASSHLQGRGTYEQYF. The full variable domain, completed using reference TRBV11-2 and TRBJ2-7, is EAGVAQSPRYKIIEKRQSVAFWCNPISGHATLYWYQQILGQGPKLLIQFQNNGVVDDSQLPKDRFSAERLKGVDSTLKIQPAKLEDSAVYLCASSHLQGRGTYEQYFGPGTRLTVT.

V and J are TRBV7-8 and TRBJ2-1, with TRBD2 matching 7 bases. Germline assignment: CDR1 SGHVS and CDR2 FQNEAQ. This CDR3 is 15 amino acids long. Losses at the gene ends were 5 bases for V and 2 bases for J; bases not matched to a gene: 6. The CDR3 DNA sequence: TGTGCCAGCAGCCTTCTGGGACTAACCTACAATGAGCAGTTCTTC. This sequence encodes CASSLLGLTYNEQFF.

The chain is built from TRBV19 and TRBJ1-2; 7 bases fit TRBD1. V lost 4 bases and J lost 4; bases outside the gene matches: 6. The CDR3 is 14 residues long. CDR1 and CDR2 (germline): LNHDA, SQIVND (reference sequence). The chain's CDR3 is CASSTTGVGYGYTF. In DNA form, the CDR3 reads TGTGCCAGTAGTACAACAGGGGTCGGCTATGGCTACACCTTC.

CDR3 residues: CASTPGGIAGPFNEQFF. CDR3 bases: TGTGCCAGCACCCCTGGGGGCATAGCGGGGCCTTTCAATGAGCAGTTCTTC. This chain connects TRBV27 to TRBJ2-1, with TRBD2 matching 8 bases. Germline CDR1 reads MNHEY; CDR2 reads SMNVEV (reference sequence). The J segment lost 6 bases and the V segment lost 7 bases, leaving 17 bases of the junction unmatched. CDR3 length equals 17 residues.